A single count supports the clone carrying this T cell receptor beta chain. Antigen unknown. This sample was included in a study of T cell responses to AZD1222 COVID-19 vaccine. The CDR3 is made up of 15 amino acids. V shed 6 bases, J shed 5 bases, and the junction held 8 bases outside the gene matches. The germline V gene has CDR1 MNHEY and CDR2 SVGAGI. Overall study findings and caveats: Sampling that yielded the repertoires occurred only after the peak T cell response.

Data came from immunoSEQ multiplex PCR; TCRdb stores just in-frame clones and leaves some out. The sample lists about 150,000 clones, approximately 87% seen once, with about 5.1% in the top ten. This material consisted of peripheral blood, taken on day 0 of MenACWY control vaccination. This sequence was found in an adult in good health. The V call is TRBV6-5, the J call TRBJ2-1; the match to TRBD2 covers 9 bases. CDR3 protein: CASSFASGVNNEQFF. The CDR3 DNA sequence: TGTGCCAGCAGCTTTGCTAGCGGGGTGAACAATGAGCAGTTCTTC.